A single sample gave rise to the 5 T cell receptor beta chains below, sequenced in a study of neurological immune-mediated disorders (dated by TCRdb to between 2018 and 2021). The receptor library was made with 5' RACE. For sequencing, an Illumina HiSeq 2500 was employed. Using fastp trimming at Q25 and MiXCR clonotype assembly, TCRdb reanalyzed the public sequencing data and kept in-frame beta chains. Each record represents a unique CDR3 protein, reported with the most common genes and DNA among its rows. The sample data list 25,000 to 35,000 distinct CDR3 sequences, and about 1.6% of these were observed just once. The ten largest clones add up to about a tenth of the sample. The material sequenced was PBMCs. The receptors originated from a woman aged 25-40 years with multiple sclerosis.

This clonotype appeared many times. The CDR3 DNA follows: TGTGCCAGCAGCCCCGGGGGGAGGGATCAGCCCCAGCATTTT. Residues: CASSPGGRDQPQHF. The chain carries TRBV7-9 and TRBJ1-5; maybe TRBD1 (5 bases). V lost 5 bases and J lost 5, with 13 bases in between. From germline, CDR1 is SEHNR and CDR2 FQNEAQ (reference sequence). The CDR3 extends over 14 amino acids.

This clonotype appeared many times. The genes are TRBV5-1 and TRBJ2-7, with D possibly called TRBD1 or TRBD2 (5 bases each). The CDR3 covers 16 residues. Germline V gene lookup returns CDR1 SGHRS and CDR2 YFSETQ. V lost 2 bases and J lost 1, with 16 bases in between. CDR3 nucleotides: TGCGCCAGCAGCTTAATCCCGACGGGGACGTCCTACGAGCAGTACTTC. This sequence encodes CASSLIPTGTSYEQYF.

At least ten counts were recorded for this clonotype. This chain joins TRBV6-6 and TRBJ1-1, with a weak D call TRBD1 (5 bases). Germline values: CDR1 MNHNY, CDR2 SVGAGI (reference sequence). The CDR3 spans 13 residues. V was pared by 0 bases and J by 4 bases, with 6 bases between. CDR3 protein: CASSYSGGTEAFF. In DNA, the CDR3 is TGTGCCAGCAGTTACTCGGGGGGCACTGAAGCTTTCTTT.

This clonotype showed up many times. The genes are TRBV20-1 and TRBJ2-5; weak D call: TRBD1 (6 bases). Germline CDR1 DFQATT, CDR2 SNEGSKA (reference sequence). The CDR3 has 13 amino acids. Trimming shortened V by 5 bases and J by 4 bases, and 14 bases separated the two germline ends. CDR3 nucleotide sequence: TGCAGTGCTCCGAACAGGGTCGGAGAGACCCAGTACTTC. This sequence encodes CSAPNRVGETQYF.

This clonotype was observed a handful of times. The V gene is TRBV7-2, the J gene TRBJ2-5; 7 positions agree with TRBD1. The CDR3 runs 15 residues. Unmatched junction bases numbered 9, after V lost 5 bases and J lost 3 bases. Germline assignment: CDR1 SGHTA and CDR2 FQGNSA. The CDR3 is CASSTGQVIKETQYF. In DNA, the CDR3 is TGTGCCAGCAGCACCGGACAGGTGATCAAAGAGACCCAGTACTTC. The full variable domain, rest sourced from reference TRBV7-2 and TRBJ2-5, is GAGVSQSPSNKVTEKGKDVELRCDPISGHTALYWYRQSLGQGLEFLIYFQGNSAPDKSGLPSDRFSAERTGGSVSTLTIQRTQQEDSAVYLCASSTGQVIKETQYFGPGTRLLVL.